Listed below are T cell receptor beta chains from one sample, sequenced in a study of blood T cells in healthy people across ages. TCRdb reanalysed the 5' RACE reads using MiXCR and keeps one entry per CDR3 protein. The table records hundreds of thousands of distinct CDR3 sequences, around 52% of them present only once. The material sequenced was blood. The source of these receptors is a woman older than 75 in good health. Each CDR3 is given with its conserved first and last residue. D genes are given only for firm matches. Part of the rows lack a size; the others show once, few, many or a class for expanded clones.

j_call: TRBJ1-1
v_call: TRBV2
clone_size: NA
d_call: TRBD1
cdr3_nt: TGTGCCAGCAGTTCACTAGACAGGGGGGGTACTGAAGCTTTCTTT
cdr3_aa: CASSSLDRGGTEAFF

j_call: TRBJ2-7
v_call: TRBV29-1
clone_size: NA
d_call: NA
cdr3_nt: TGCAGCGTTGGTGGTAGCGGATACGAGCAGTACTTC
cdr3_aa: CSVGGSGYEQYF

j_call: TRBJ1-5
v_call: TRBV4-2
clone_size: NA
d_call: NA
cdr3_nt: TGTGCCAGCAACAGACTAGTGGGGAGCAATCAGCCCCAGCATTTT
cdr3_aa: CASNRLVGSNQPQHF

j_call: TRBJ2-5
v_call: TRBV24-1
clone_size: NA
d_call: TRBD2
cdr3_nt: TGTGCCACCAGTGATTCGAAGGCGGGGGTTGAGACCCAGTACTTC
cdr3_aa: CATSDSKAGVETQYF

j_call: TRBJ1-2
v_call: TRBV2
clone_size: NA
d_call: TRBD1
cdr3_nt: TGTGCCAGCATTGAGACAGGGGGCGTAATTGGCTACACCTTC
cdr3_aa: CASIETGGVIGYTF

j_call: TRBJ2-2
v_call: TRBV7-3
clone_size: NA
d_call: NA
cdr3_nt: TGTGCCAGCAGCGGATACGGGACACCGAACACCGGGGAGCTGTTTTTT
cdr3_aa: CASSGYGTPNTGELFF

j_call: TRBJ1-3
v_call: TRBV6-6
clone_size: NA
d_call: NA
cdr3_nt: TGTGCCAGCAGTTATCGGGCAGGGGCCAGCTCTGGAAACACCATATATTTT
cdr3_aa: CASSYRAGASSGNTIYF

j_call: TRBJ2-3
v_call: TRBV29-1
clone_size: NA
d_call: TRBD2
cdr3_nt: TGCAGCGTTCGTTGTAGCGGGAGGGGCACAGATACGCAGTATTTT
cdr3_aa: CSVRCSGRGTDTQYF

j_call: TRBJ2-3
v_call: TRBV2
clone_size: NA
d_call: NA
cdr3_nt: TGTGCCAGACGGGGGACCTCAGATACGCAGTATTTT
cdr3_aa: CARRGTSDTQYF

j_call: TRBJ2-5
v_call: TRBV27
clone_size: NA
d_call: NA
cdr3_nt: TGTGCCAGCAGTTTATTATCTGGGAGGTGGGGAGAGACCCAGTACTTC
cdr3_aa: CASSLLSGRWGETQYF

j_call: TRBJ2-7
v_call: TRBV5-1
clone_size: many
d_call: TRBD2
cdr3_nt: TGCGCCAGCAGCTTTGCGACTAGCCTGTTGAGCACCTACGAGCAGTACTTC
cdr3_aa: CASSFATSLLSTYEQYF

j_call: TRBJ2-3
v_call: TRBV5-1
clone_size: many
d_call: NA
cdr3_nt: TGCGCCAGCAGCTTGGCCAGCGCTGCTAGCACAGATACGCAGTATTTT
cdr3_aa: CASSLASAASTDTQYF

j_call: TRBJ2-1
v_call: TRBV6-2/TRBV6-3
clone_size: NA
d_call: NA
cdr3_nt: TGTGCCAGCAGCCGCATAGTGAGAGAGCAGTTCTTC
cdr3_aa: CASSRIVREQFF

j_call: TRBJ2-3
v_call: TRBV4-2
clone_size: NA
d_call: TRBD2
cdr3_nt: TGTGCCAGCAGCCAAGGTAAAGGACTAGCGGGGTCAGATACGCAGTATTTT
cdr3_aa: CASSQGKGLAGSDTQYF

j_call: TRBJ2-7
v_call: TRBV7-2
clone_size: NA
d_call: NA
cdr3_nt: TGTGCCAGCAGTCCCGGGACTACCAGGGGGCAGTACTTC
cdr3_aa: CASSPGTTRGQYF

j_call: TRBJ2-7
v_call: TRBV6-5
clone_size: NA
d_call: NA
cdr3_nt: TGTGCCAGCAGTTACTCGTCCGTAGCAGATTCCTACGAGCAGTACTTC
cdr3_aa: CASSYSSVADSYEQYF

j_call: TRBJ2-5
v_call: TRBV6-5
clone_size: NA
d_call: NA
cdr3_nt: TGTGCCAGCAGTTCCGGCGGGCAGAATGAGCAGTACTTC
cdr3_aa: CASSSGGQNEQYF

j_call: TRBJ2-1
v_call: TRBV20-1
clone_size: NA
d_call: TRBD1
cdr3_nt: TGCAGTGCTAGAGATCCCTCGACAGGGGCTAGTTACTACAATGAGCAGTTCTTC
cdr3_aa: CSARDPSTGASYYNEQFF

j_call: TRBJ1-1
v_call: TRBV10-3
clone_size: NA
d_call: TRBD1
cdr3_nt: TGTGCCACCAGGGACAGTCCGTCCATGAACACTGAAGCTTTCTTT
cdr3_aa: CATRDSPSMNTEAFF

j_call: TRBJ2-1
v_call: TRBV5-5
clone_size: NA
d_call: TRBD1
cdr3_nt: TGTGCCAGCACCAGGACAGGGGGCGCAGGGAATGAGCAGTTCTTC
cdr3_aa: CASTRTGGAGNEQFF

j_call: TRBJ2-1
v_call: TRBV14
clone_size: few
d_call: NA
cdr3_nt: TGTGCCAGCAGCCAAGATCTGTCAGGGGGGGTCAAGCAGTTCTTC
cdr3_aa: CASSQDLSGGVKQFF

j_call: TRBJ2-2
v_call: TRBV6-5
clone_size: once
d_call: NA
cdr3_nt: TGTGCCAGCAGACGAAGGGGGGTTGGCGGGGAACTGTTTTTT
cdr3_aa: CASRRRGVGGELFF

j_call: TRBJ2-1
v_call: TRBV15
clone_size: many
d_call: TRBD2
cdr3_nt: TGTGCCACCAGCAGAGATTTCAGCGGGAGGATCGGCAATGAGCAGTTCTTC
cdr3_aa: CATSRDFSGRIGNEQFF

j_call: TRBJ2-5
v_call: TRBV6-2/TRBV6-3
clone_size: NA
d_call: NA
cdr3_nt: TGTGCCAGCAGTTACTCTAGCAAGTCGACCCAGTACTTC
cdr3_aa: CASSYSSKSTQYF

j_call: TRBJ2-7
v_call: TRBV12-3/TRBV12-4
clone_size: NA
d_call: NA
cdr3_nt: TGTGCCTGCAGTCGAGTTCAGGGTAGCGAGCAGTACTTC
cdr3_aa: CACSRVQGSEQYF

j_call: TRBJ2-2
v_call: TRBV20-1
clone_size: few
d_call: NA
cdr3_nt: TGCAGTGCTAGGCCGGGTTCGAACACCGGGGAGCTGTTTTTT
cdr3_aa: CSARPGSNTGELFF